This TCR beta chain was sequenced during a study of cytomegalovirus exposure and HLA in healthy donors. Trimming shortened V by 7 bases and J by 4 bases, and 20 bases separated the two germline ends. CDR1 and CDR2 from the germline V gene are SNHLY and FYNNEI. The CDR3 extends over 15 amino acids. PCR amplification relied on 60 Vbeta primers (plus 13 Jbeta primers). Generated by immunoSEQ multiplex PCR, the TCRdb table keeps only in-frame clones and is missing some. This table has 160,000 or so clones, around 79% appearing once. Material: PBMCs. The source is a woman aged 45-65 years in good health and CMV-seronegative. The chain combines TRBV2 with TRBJ2-7, with a tentative D call TRBD1 (6 bases). The CDR3 DNA is TGTGCCAGCACCTGGACAGTAATTAAAACTTACGAGCAGTACTTC. Translation gives CASTWTVIKTYEQYF.